What follows are 10 T cell receptor beta chains derived from one specimen sequenced in a study of OX40 agonist ivuxolimab in advanced cancers. Assay used: immunoSEQ multiplex PCR; TCRdb lists only in-frame clones, some missing. The sample carries roughly 79,000 clones, around 84% recorded once. Sequencing was performed on CD4+ or CD8+ T cells sorted from blood, taken in a trial of the OX40 agonist ivuxolimab. The receptors come from an adult with an advanced solid tumor such as melanoma, head and neck, liver or kidney cancer.

The chain carries TRBV14 and TRBJ2-5; D not certain. Germline V gene sequence: CDR1 SGHDN, CDR2 FVKESK. V was trimmed by 4 bases and J by 4 bases, leaving 7 bases between them. The CDR3 spans 12 residues. The CDR3 coding sequence is TGTGCCAGCAGCCTCCATCTAGAGACCCAGTACTTC. Amino acids: CASSLHLETQYF. Combining the CDR3 with reference TRBV14 and TRBJ2-5 gives the whole variable domain EAGVTQFPSHSVIEKGQTVTLRCDPISGHDNLYWYRRVMGKEIKFLLHFVKESKQDESGMPNNRFLAERTGGTYSTLKVQPAELEDSGVYFCASSLHLETQYFGPGTRLLVL.

With regard to this clone: Other nucleotide sequences in the sample specify the same CDR3. The chain carries TRBV7-2 and TRBJ2-7, with TRBD2 matching over 12 bases. After removal of 1 base from V and 7 bases from J, the junction contained 5 bases not matched to a gene. The length of the CDR3 is 15 residues. CDR1 SGHTA and CDR2 FQGNSA come from the germline V gene. The CDR3 spells CASSLGLAGVEEQYF. The DNA of the CDR3 is TGTGCCAGCAGCTTAGGACTAGCGGGGGTAGAAGAGCAGTACTTC.

V is TRBV13 and J is TRBJ2-5, with 11 bases fitting TRBD2. V trimming: 2 bases; J trimming: 4 bases; junction bases outside the gene matches: 3. CDR3 length: 15 amino acids. Germline CDR1 reads PRHDT; CDR2 reads FYEKMQ (reference sequence). CDR3 DNA: TGTGCCAGCAGCTTACTAGCGGGAGGTGGAGAGACCCAGTACTTC. The encoded protein is CASSLLAGGGETQYF.

The chain employs TRBV5-1 and TRBJ2-7; D perhaps matches TRBD1 (5 bases). CDR3 length equals 14 residues. Germline V gives CDR1 SGHRS, CDR2 YFSETQ. The V end lost 4 bases, the J end lost 2 bases, and 13 bases lay between the germline ends. CDR3 nucleotide sequence: TGCGCCAGCAGCGGTCAGGGCTCGACCTACGAGCAGTACTTC. Amino acid sequence: CASSGQGSTYEQYF. Filled out from reference TRBV5-1 and TRBJ2-7, the complete variable domain reads KAGVTQTPRYLIKTRGQQVTLSCSPISGHRSVSWYQQTPGQGLQFLFEYFSETQRNKGNFPGRFSGRQFSNSRSEMNVSTLELGDSALYLCASSGQGSTYEQYFGPGTRLTVT.

This clone was observed a handful of times. The rearrangement links TRBV4-2 to TRBJ2-3; D possibly corresponds to TRBD2 (6 bases). CDR1 and CDR2 from the germline V gene are LGHNA and YNFKEQ. V shed 0 bases and J shed 0 bases, with 13 bases lying between them. The CDR3 has 17 amino acids. The CDR3 here is CASSQDLGGGSTDTQYF. The CDR3 DNA reads TGTGCCAGCAGCCAAGATCTGGGCGGAGGGAGCACAGATACGCAGTATTTT.

This chain links TRBV19 with TRBJ2-7, with 10 bases lining up with TRBD1. Germline V gene sequence: CDR1 LNHDA, CDR2 SQIVND (reference sequence). The CDR3 sequence is 15 residues long. Germline trimming cut 5 bases from V and 4 bases from J; bases unmatched to any gene: 8. CDR3 nucleotide sequence: TGTGCCAGTAGTCCCCGACAGGGGGCAAGTTACGAGCAGTACTTC. This gives the protein CASSPRQGASYEQYF.

The chain is built from TRBV9 and TRBJ1-3; D ambiguous. Germline loops: CDR1 SGDLS, CDR2 YYNGEE. Trimming removed 0 bases at V and 4 bases at J, with 8 bases between. CDR3 size: 14 residues. CDR3 nucleotides: TGTGCCAGCAGCGTAGCGGTTATAGGAAACACCATATATTTT. Encoded protein: CASSVAVIGNTIYF. The entire variable domain, with the rest obtained from reference TRBV9 and TRBJ1-3, is as follows: DSGVTQTPKHLITATGQRVTLRCSPRSGDLSVYWYQQSLDQGLQFLIQYYNGEERAKGNILERFSAQQFPDLHSELNLSSLELGDSALYFCASSVAVIGNTIYFGEGSWLTVV.

The V gene is TRBV28, the J gene TRBJ2-6, with unresolved D. The ends were cut back, 6 bases at V and 4 bases at J, with 13 bases in the middle. Germline V lookup: CDR1 MDHEN, CDR2 SYDVKM. The CDR3 loop spans 15 amino acids. The DNA of the CDR3 is TGTGCCAGCAGCCCGAGGTTAGGGGGGGCCAACGTCCTGACTTTC. It is translated as CASSPRLGGANVLTF.

This clone has more than one count but fewer than ten. This chain connects TRBV2 to TRBJ2-1, with 9 bases fitting TRBD2. Germline lookup yields CDR1 SNHLY and CDR2 FYNNEI. The CDR3 length is 15 residues. J lost 2 bases, V lost 7 bases, and 6 bases had no gene match. The CDR3 region is CASKDGGRAYNEQFF. In DNA, the CDR3 is TGTGCCAGCAAAGATGGCGGGAGGGCCTACAATGAGCAGTTCTTC.

This clone occurred a few times. The chain combines TRBV5-6 with TRBJ1-2; D gene ambiguous. Trimming left V 4 bases short and J 2 bases short, with 18 bases between. This CDR3 contains 16 residues. Germline CDR1 SGHDT, CDR2 YYEEEE. This CDR3 reads CASSPPGVWMNYGYTF. The CDR3 bases are TGTGCCAGCAGCCCGCCTGGGGTTTGGATGAACTATGGCTACACCTTC.